This T cell receptor beta chain was sequenced in a study of blood T cell repertoires in COVID-19. As for the study in general: Researchers got acute and convalescent COVID-19 samples from the United States, Italy and Spain. PBMCs, B-cell-depleted T cells, or T cells were the source of the cDNA or gDNA that made up the material.

CDR1 SGHVS and CDR2 FQNEAQ come from the germline V gene. The J segment lost 6 bases and the V segment lost 5 bases, leaving 8 bases of the junction unmatched. The CDR3 contains 15 residues. In the study's own analysis: Amplification of reference gene primers provided the estimated nucleated cell counts. The repertoire was sequenced with immunoSEQ multiplex PCR; TCRdb's copy has only in-frame clones and lacks some. The V and J calls and clone size come from that table; D and trimming were worked out from the DNA. The table records about 280,000 clones, over 75% of them present only once. The TCR was taken from a human donor in a cohort sampled during active COVID-19. The specimen was peripheral blood. The chain uses TRBV7-8 and TRBJ2-1; 9 positions agree with TRBD1. Here the CDR3 reads CASSLTGGIANEQFF. The CDR3 nucleotides are TGTGCCAGCAGCCTGACAGGGGGGATCGCCAATGAGCAGTTCTTC.